This TCR beta chain is drawn from a study of shared clonotypes between healthy human individuals (dated by TCRdb to about 2020). In terms of the full investigation: Three men and two women, aged 18 to 49 years, made up the cohort. For each donor, CD4 naive and CD4 memory were each run on three plates, CD8 naive on two plates, and CD8 memory on one plate. Blood TCR repertoires of about 5 healthy adults were deeply sequenced to estimate repertoire size and the extent of clonotype sharing between individuals. To increase sequencing depth and limit assay-specific biases, different laboratories used diverse techniques to prepare libraries and sequence TCR repertoires. Between about 0.94 and 8.9 billion PBMCs per donor were obtained by leukapheresis.

Broader findings and caveats from the paper: Even with the large sequencing depth, rarefaction of the sorted-subset datasets indicated that sequencing was incomplete. Because the study included only a small number of donors, the genetic and exposure-history diversity represented was limited. Sharing across several donors was observed for 5% to 6.5% of naive CD4, 3.5% of naive CD8, about 2.5% of memory CD4, and about 0.38% of memory CD8 clonotypes. Based on pairwise subsampling, the degree of clonotype sharing among donors was expected to be affected by sequencing depth. Sampling was limited to blood, and TCR repertoires in tissue likely differ from TCR repertoires in blood. Estimated clonotype richness was generally larger for naive than for memory subsets. Compared with non-shared clonotypes, the clonotypes found in all four sorted-subset donors had higher generation probabilities.

Using the deep immunoSEQ assay, TCR CDR3 regions were amplified from genomic DNA by multiplex PCR. Extracted genomic DNA from each cell subset was spread evenly across all wells of several immunoSEQ 96-well plates, with each plate serving as a replicate. Each replicate PCR for sorted subsets received approximately 200 ng genomic DNA, equal to about 30,000 T cell genomes. Purified libraries were quantified with a Qubit 3.0 fluorometer, sized on a Bioanalyzer 2100, and re-quantified with the KAPA Library Quantification kit. Each immunoSEQ 96-well plate was sequenced on its own single-read 150-cycle Illumina NextSeq 550 flow cell. Concerning the study's data processing: The immunoSEQ output contained only junctional sequences without quality scores, so filtering could not match that applied to full-length reads. Sequences were annotated with PyIR, a Python wrapper for IgBLAST v1.9, using IMGT germline references to assign V/J genes and CDR3. Reads were filtered out if the reads had weak V/J assignments (E-value above 1e-6), no CDR3, stop codons, out-of-frame junctions, or ambiguous translated residues. V3J clonotypes were defined as sequences sharing an identical inferred V gene, J gene, and CDR3 amino acid sequence. Percentage overlap between repertoires was calculated by dividing the number of shared unique clonotypes by the size of the smaller repertoire. Repertoire richness was assessed with RTK rarefaction, the Chao1 estimator, and Recon v2.1 estimates of unobserved clonotypes. OLGA was used to compute generation probabilities for all TCRbeta clonotypes that the gDNA method yielded from a handful of donors. This immuneACCESS table, as held by TCRdb, lists in-frame sequences with V and J called but not all clones. Of the missing ones, under half trace to an unresolved V gene in checked studies; the others have no known cause. V and J calls and clone size are given by that table; D and trimming were obtained from the DNA. The sample includes more than 2,000,000 clones, with approximately 93% observed a single time. Of the sample, about 0.41% is held by the ten largest clones.

Healthy HIV-negative adults with no recently reported acute infections or vaccinations were included as donors. Every donor was a Caucasian adult residing in Nashville, Tennessee, USA. CD4+ T cells were enriched by magnetic negative selection; naive cells were then positively selected on CD45RA, and the negative fraction formed the memory subset. After blood collection by leukapheresis, PBMCs were isolated using Ficoll-Histopaque density gradient centrifugation and then cryopreserved in the vapor phase of liquid nitrogen. Analytical flow cytometry was used to check the purity and quantity of each magnetically sorted T cell population. From each sorted fraction, genomic DNA was isolated and quantified by UV absorbance on a Nanodrop 2000c. Concerning this clone itself: Which antigen it targets is not known. Nothing much larger sits one base from this clone, and base qualities are not available.

Material for sequencing was naive CD4+ T cells from PBMCs. In light of the paper, this sample's cell subset or site label describes: CD45RA+ positively selected. The clonotype was recovered from a man between 18 and 35 years old in good health. Some clones in this sample may be carry-over from other donors' samples.

The nucleotide sequence is TGTGCCAGCTCACGGGGACTAGCGGGAGACACTGAGCAGTTCTTC. Its product reads: CASSRGLAGDTEQFF. Here the chain combines TRBV18 and TRBJ2-1; a stretch of 14 junction bases matches TRBD2. V loses 4 bases at its end and J loses 9 bases; junction bases beyond the gene matches: 5. For CDR1 and CDR2, the germline V gene lists KGHSH and LQKENI. CDR3 length: 15 amino acids, cysteine to phenylalanine. Only the CDR3 DNA stays, 45 bases, in frame from base 1.